Sequencing of this T cell receptor (beta chain) was carried out in a study of OX40 agonist ivuxolimab in advanced cancers. Per germline, CDR1 MDHEN and CDR2 SYDVKM. V was cut by 7 bases and J by 0 bases, with 19 bases left in between. The CDR3 length is 17 residues. TCRdb keeps only in-frame clones here, not all; method: immunoSEQ multiplex PCR. The repertoire includes roughly 100,000 clones, approximately 89% of them detected once, and over 0.8% sits in the top ten. The chain is built from TRBV28 and TRBJ2-4; TRBD2 is a possible D gene (7 bases). The sequence derives from an adult with an advanced solid tumor such as melanoma, head and neck, liver or kidney cancer. Sequenced here: CD4+ or CD8+ T cells sorted from blood, sampled in a trial of the OX40 agonist ivuxolimab. CDR3 bases: TGTGCCAGCACCCCATCCGGGGGGCGGCTAGCCAAAAACATTCAGTACTTC. Translated: CASTPSGGRLAKNIQYF.